A selection of T cell receptor beta chains follows, all from one sample in a study of identifying expanded T cells in peripheral blood. Data came from immunoSEQ multiplex PCR; TCRdb stores just in-frame clones and leaves some out. The table lists around 85,000 clones, approximately 90% of them singletons. Sequencing was performed on blood. These receptors all stem from a person aged 18-70 years in good health. The CDR3 runs from the conserved cysteine through the conserved F or W. Size is stated for part of the rows, as once, few or many counts, or as a class when the clone is expanded.

TRBJ1-2 | . | TRBV7-9 | CASSLGGTYGYTF
TRBJ2-7 | . | TRBV11-2 | CASSLSASGGSYEQYF
TRBJ2-2 | . | TRBV4-3 | CASSQDRDVKAGELFF
TRBJ1-2 | . | TRBV7-8 | CASSLGAYGYTF
TRBJ2-7 | once | TRBV4-3 | CASSQGAEGGALGQYF
TRBJ1-2 | . | TRBV11-2 | CASRGTGVIGYTF
TRBJ1-2 | once | TRBV4-1 | CASSQDPGRINYGYTF
TRBJ1-2 | . | TRBV7-2 | CASSALRDRGLGAYGYTF
TRBJ2-7 | . | TRBV15 | CATSRGGLSAEQYF
TRBJ2-5 | . | TRBV5-8 | CASSLGTTSGDETQYF
TRBJ1-2 | . | TRBV7-2 | CASSYAGGANSYGYTF
TRBJ2-7 | . | TRBV7-2 | CASSLDFGQGYEQYF
TRBJ2-2 | once | TRBV27 | CASSLITNTGELFF
TRBJ2-1 | . | TRBV2 | CASRGTGWLDEQFF
TRBJ2-2 | . | TRBV2 | CASSEFWGTGELFF
TRBJ1-1 | . | TRBV27 | CASSLSGGTEAFF
TRBJ1-2 | once | TRBV6-1 | CASGEGTANNYGYTF
TRBJ1-5 | medium-sized | TRBV5-8 | CASSLRQGAWQPQHF
TRBJ1-2 | few | TRBV4-3 | CASSQGRWDYGYTF
TRBJ1-6 | . | TRBV15 | CATSRDRDRTFSPLHF